This TCR beta chain was found in a study of shared clonotypes between healthy human individuals. Study results and caveats: With few donors, the genetic and exposure-history diversity represented was limited. Memory subsets had estimated richness that was generally smaller than that of naive subsets. Around 5.4% of naive CD4 clonotypes were common to a handful of donors.

Assay: immunoSEQ multiplex PCR; the TCRdb copy retains only in-frame clones and omits some. Of about 1.5 million clones listed, approximately 98% are singletons. Trimming cost V 0 bases and J 6 bases, with 12 bases left between them. Per germline, CDR1 LNHDA and CDR2 SQIVND (reference sequence). The CDR3 totals 14 residues. As regards this clone: Its antigen remains unidentified.

The sequencing input was naive CD4+ T cells sorted from blood. Subset defined: CD45RA+ positively selected. The chain combines TRBV19 with TRBJ2-7; a weak D match, TRBD2 (5 bases). This sequence originates from a man aged 25-40 years in good health. The CDR3, as DNA: TGTGCCAGTAGTATAGATCGGGGTGTTTTCGAGCAGTACTTC. Its protein product is CASSIDRGVFEQYF.